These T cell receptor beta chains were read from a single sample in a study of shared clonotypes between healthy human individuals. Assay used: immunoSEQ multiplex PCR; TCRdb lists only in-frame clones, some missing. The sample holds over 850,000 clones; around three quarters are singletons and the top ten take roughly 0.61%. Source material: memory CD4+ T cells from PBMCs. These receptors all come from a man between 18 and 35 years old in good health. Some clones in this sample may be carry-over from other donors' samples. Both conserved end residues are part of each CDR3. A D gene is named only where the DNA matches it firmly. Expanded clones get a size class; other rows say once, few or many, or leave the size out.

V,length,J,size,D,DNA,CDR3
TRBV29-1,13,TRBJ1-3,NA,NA,TGCAGCGTTGGAGATTACTCTGGAAACACCATATATTTT,CSVGDYSGNTIYF
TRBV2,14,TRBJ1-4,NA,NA,TGTGCCAGCAAGGGCAGGGCCAATAATGAAAAACTGTTTTTT,CASKGRANNEKLFF
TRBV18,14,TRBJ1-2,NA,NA,TGTGCCAGCTCACCTGAGCGGTTCAGCTATGGCTACACCTTC,CASSPERFSYGYTF
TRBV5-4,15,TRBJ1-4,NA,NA,TGTGCCAGCAGCTCGGGAAAAATAACAGGGGAAAAACTGTTTTTT,CASSSGKITGEKLFF
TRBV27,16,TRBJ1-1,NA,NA,TGTGCCAGCAGTCCGACCCCACAGTACATGAACACTGAAGCTTTCTTT,CASSPTPQYMNTEAFF
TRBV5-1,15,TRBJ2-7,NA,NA,TGCGCCAGCAGCCCAGACGGGATACCCACCTACGAGCAGTACTTC,CASSPDGIPTYEQYF
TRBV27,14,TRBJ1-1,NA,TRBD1,TGTGCCAGCAGTCCCCGGGACAGGCTGACTGAAGCTTTCTTT,CASSPRDRLTEAFF
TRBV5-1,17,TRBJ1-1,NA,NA,TGCGCCAGCAGCTTCTTAGGGGTGGGGGCAACGAACACTGAAGCTTTCTTT,CASSFLGVGATNTEAFF
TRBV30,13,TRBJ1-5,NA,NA,TGTGCCTGGAGCGTACAGGGAATTCGGCCCCAGCATTTT,CAWSVQGIRPQHF
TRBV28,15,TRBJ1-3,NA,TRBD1,TGTGCCAGCAGTCCCCGGGACAGGGCTGGAAACACCATATATTTT,CASSPRDRAGNTIYF
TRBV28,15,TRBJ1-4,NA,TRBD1,TGTGCCAGCAGCCGACAGGGGGCAGCTAATGAAAAACTGTTTTTT,CASSRQGAANEKLFF
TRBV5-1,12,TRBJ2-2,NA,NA,TGCGCCAGCAGCTTTCCTGCCGGGGAGCTGTTTTTT,CASSFPAGELFF
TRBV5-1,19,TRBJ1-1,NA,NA,TGCGCCAGCAGCTTGGCCTGGCGACCCGGTTTGGGGTTGAACACTGAAGCTTTCTTT,CASSLAWRPGLGLNTEAFF
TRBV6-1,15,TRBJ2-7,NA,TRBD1,TGTGCCAGCAGTGAAGCGAGGGACAGGGTGTACGAGCAGTACTTC,CASSEARDRVYEQYF
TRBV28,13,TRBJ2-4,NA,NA,TGTGCCAGCAACCCGGGACTCCATTTCATTCAGTACTTC,CASNPGLHFIQYF
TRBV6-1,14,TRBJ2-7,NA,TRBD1,TGTGCCAGCAGTGAGGGCAGGGGGCGCCTCGAGCAGTACTTC,CASSEGRGRLEQYF
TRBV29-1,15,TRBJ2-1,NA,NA,TGCAGCGTTGTGGGGGGACAGAGGGTTTACAATGAGCAGTTCTTC,CSVVGGQRVYNEQFF
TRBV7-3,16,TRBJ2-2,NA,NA,TGTGCCAGCAGCCCGCCGGGACTTAGGGAGACCGGGGAGCTGTTTTTT,CASSPPGLRETGELFF
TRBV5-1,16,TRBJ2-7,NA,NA,TGCGCCAGCAGCCCCGGTTGGGAGGCCGAAGGATACGAGCAGTACTTC,CASSPGWEAEGYEQYF
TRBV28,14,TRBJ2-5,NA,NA,TGTGCCAGCAGTCTCGACATGGCCCGAGAGACCCAGTACTTC,CASSLDMARETQYF
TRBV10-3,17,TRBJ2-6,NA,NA,TGTGCCATCAGTGAGCAAGGAACGAGCTCTGGGGCCAACGTCCTGACTTTC,CAISEQGTSSGANVLTF
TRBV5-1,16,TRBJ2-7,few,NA,TGCGCCAGCACCAAGGGGGGCTGGGGACCCCACTACGAGCAGTACTTC,CASTKGGWGPHYEQYF
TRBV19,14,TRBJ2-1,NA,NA,TGTGCCAGTACCCGACAGGCTAGTTCGTTTGAGCAGTTCTTC,CASTRQASSFEQFF
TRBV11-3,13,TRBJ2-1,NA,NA,TGTGCCAGCAGCTTAGGCAGCGTCAATGAGCAGTTCTTC,CASSLGSVNEQFF
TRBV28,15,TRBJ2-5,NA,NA,TGTGCCAGCAGTTTAGCGACTAGGGTGGGAGAGACCCAGTACTTC,CASSLATRVGETQYF
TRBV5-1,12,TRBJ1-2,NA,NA,TGCGCCAGCAGCTTGGATGGTAATGGCTACACCTTC,CASSLDGNGYTF
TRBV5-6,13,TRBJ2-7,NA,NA,TGTGCCAGCAGCTTGTCTGGGACCTACGAGCAGTACTTC,CASSLSGTYEQYF
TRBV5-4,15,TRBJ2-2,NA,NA,TGTGCCAGCAGCTTGGGCCTTCCGAACACCGGGGAGCTGTTTTTT,CASSLGLPNTGELFF
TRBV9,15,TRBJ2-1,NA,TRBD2,TGTGCCAGCAGCCCCAGGAGACTAGCGGACAATGAGCAGTTCTTC,CASSPRRLADNEQFF
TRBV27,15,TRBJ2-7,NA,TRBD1,TGTGCCAGCAGTTTATCGGGGACAGCCTCCTACGAGCAGTACTTC,CASSLSGTASYEQYF
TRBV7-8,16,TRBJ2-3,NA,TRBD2,TGTGCCAGCAGCCAATATACCGGGACTAGAAAAGATACGCAGTATTTT,CASSQYTGTRKDTQYF
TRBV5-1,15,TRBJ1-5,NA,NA,TGCGCCAGCAGCTACAGCCGGGACAGCAATCAGCCCCAGCATTTT,CASSYSRDSNQPQHF
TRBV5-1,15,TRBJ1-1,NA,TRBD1,TGCGCCAGCAGCTTGGGTTCAGGGCAGGGGGCTGAAGCTTTCTTT,CASSLGSGQGAEAFF
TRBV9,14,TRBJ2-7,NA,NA,TGTGCCAGCAGCGTACAGGCGACCCTAAACGAGCAGTACTTC,CASSVQATLNEQYF
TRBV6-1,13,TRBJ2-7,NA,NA,TGTGCCAGCAGCCTCGGGACCCACTACGAGCAGTACTTC,CASSLGTHYEQYF
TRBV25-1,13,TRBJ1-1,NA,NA,TGTGCCAGCAGGTCCCCACAGATCACTGAAGCTTTCTTT,CASRSPQITEAFF
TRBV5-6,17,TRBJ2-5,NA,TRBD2,TGTGCCAGCAGCTCGATCAGACTAGCGGGCGGATTAGAGACCCAGTACTTC,CASSSIRLAGGLETQYF
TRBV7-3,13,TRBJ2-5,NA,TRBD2,TGTGCCAGCAGGGCGGGAGGGGGAGAGACCCAGTACTTC,CASRAGGGETQYF
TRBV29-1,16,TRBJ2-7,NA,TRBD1,TGCAGCGTTCGGATCCAGGGGGCACTCTCCCGGAACGAGCAGTACTTC,CSVRIQGALSRNEQYF
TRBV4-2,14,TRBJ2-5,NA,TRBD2,TGTGCCAGCAGCCTTAGCGGGAGTGAGGAGACCCAGTACTTC,CASSLSGSEETQYF
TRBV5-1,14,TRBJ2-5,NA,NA,TGCGCCAGCAGCCCCAAGGTAGTCCAAGAGACCCAGTACTTC,CASSPKVVQETQYF
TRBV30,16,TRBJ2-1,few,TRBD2,TGTGCCTGGAGTGTCCTCGGACTAGCGGGAGGCGGGGAGCAGTTCTTC,CAWSVLGLAGGGEQFF
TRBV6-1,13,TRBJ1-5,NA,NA,TGTGCCAGCAGTGAAGCTGGGTCTCAGCCCCAGCATTTT,CASSEAGSQPQHF
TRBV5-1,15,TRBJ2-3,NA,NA,TGCGCCAGCAGCTTGGTTGACAGTACGGTTGATACGCAGTATTTT,CASSLVDSTVDTQYF
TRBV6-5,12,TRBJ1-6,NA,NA,TGTGCCAGCAGTTACCGAGAGTCTGCTCTCCACTTT,CASSYRESALHF
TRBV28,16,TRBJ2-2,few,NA,TGTGCCAGCAGCCCTAGGGGGCAGGGAGGCACCGGGGAGCTGTTTTTT,CASSPRGQGGTGELFF
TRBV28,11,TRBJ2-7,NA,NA,TGTGCCAGCAGTTTGGGCAGGGACCCGGTCTTC,CASSLGRDPVF
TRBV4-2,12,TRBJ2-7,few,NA,TGTGCCAGCAGCCCCTCCAACTACGAGCAGTACTTC,CASSPSNYEQYF
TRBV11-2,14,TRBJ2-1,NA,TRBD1,TGTGCCAGCAGCTCGGTCAGGGGGCCCCCCTTGCAGTTCTTC,CASSSVRGPPLQFF
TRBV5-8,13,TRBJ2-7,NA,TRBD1,TGTGCCAGCAGACCGACAGGGGGAGTCGAGCAGTACTTC,CASRPTGGVEQYF
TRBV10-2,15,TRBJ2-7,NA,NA,TGCGCCAGCAGTGATCGATCTACCGGTCGGTACGAGCAGTACTTC,CASSDRSTGRYEQYF
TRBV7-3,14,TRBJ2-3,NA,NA,TGTGCCAGCAGTTTTACAGGGTTGACAGATACGCAGTATTTT,CASSFTGLTDTQYF
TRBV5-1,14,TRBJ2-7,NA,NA,TGCGCCAGCAGCTTAAACCCCCTTTTTTACGAGCAGTACTTC,CASSLNPLFYEQYF
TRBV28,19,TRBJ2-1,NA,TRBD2,TGTGCCAGCAGTCTTTATGGGGTCTGGGGCGGGAGTGTTCAAGATGAGCAGTTCTTC,CASSLYGVWGGSVQDEQFF
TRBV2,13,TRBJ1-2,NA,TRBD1,TGTGCCAGCCGGGGGACAGGGGTTTATGGCTACACCTTC,CASRGTGVYGYTF
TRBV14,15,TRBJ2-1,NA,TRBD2,TGTGCCAGCAGCCAAGGCAGCGGGGTCTACAATGAGCAGTTCTTC,CASSQGSGVYNEQFF
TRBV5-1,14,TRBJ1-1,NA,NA,TGCGCCAGCAGCTTGGGAGAGACCCTTTTCCCGGCTTTCTTT,CASSLGETLFPAFF